This T cell receptor beta chain was retrieved from a study of OX40 agonist ivuxolimab in advanced cancers. Study outcomes and limitations: Expanded clones tended on average to be more numerous among CD8+ T cells than CD4+. Researchers did not determine the expanded peripheral T cells' antigen specificity.

The V and J ends lost 4 bases and 0 bases respectively, with 14 bases between them. The CDR3 length is 16 residues. Per germline, CDR1 SGHDT and CDR2 YYEEEE. Note on this clone: Antigen specificity is unknown.

Only in-frame clones appear in the TCRdb table, and some are missing; sequencing was by immunoSEQ multiplex PCR. Among under 100,000 clones listed, under 85% were seen once. The material sequenced was CD4+ or CD8+ T cells sorted from blood, taken in a trial of the OX40 agonist ivuxolimab. The J gene is TRBJ1-3, the V gene TRBV5-6; D ambiguous. The TCR comes from an adult with an advanced solid tumor such as melanoma, head and neck, liver or kidney cancer. The CDR3 nucleotides read TGTGCCAGCAGCGGGTATAGGGCGGGCTCTGGAAACACCATATATTTT. Translating gives CASSGYRAGSGNTIYF.